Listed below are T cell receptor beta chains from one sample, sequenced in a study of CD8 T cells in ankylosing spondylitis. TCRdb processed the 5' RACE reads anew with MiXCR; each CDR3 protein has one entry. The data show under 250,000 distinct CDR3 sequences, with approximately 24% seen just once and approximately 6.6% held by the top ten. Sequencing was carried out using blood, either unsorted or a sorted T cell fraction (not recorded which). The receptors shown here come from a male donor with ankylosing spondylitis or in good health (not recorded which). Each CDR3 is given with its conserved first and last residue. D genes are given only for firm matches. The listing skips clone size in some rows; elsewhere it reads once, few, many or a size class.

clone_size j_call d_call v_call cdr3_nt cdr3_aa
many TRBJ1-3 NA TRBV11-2 TGTGCCAGCAGCTTAGAAGGCAGGGGATCTGGAAACACCATATATTTT CASSLEGRGSGNTIYF
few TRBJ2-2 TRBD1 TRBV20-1 TGCAGTGCCAGGCGGACAGGGGCCACCGGGGAGCTGTTTTTT CSARRTGATGELFF
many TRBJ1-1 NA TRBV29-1 TGCAGCGTTGAAGTACAAGGAGGAATCACTGAAGCTTTCTTT CSVEVQGGITEAFF
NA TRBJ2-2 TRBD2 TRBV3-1 TGTGCCAGCAGCCCCCGAACCCCTTTAGAGCGGGAGGGCCGCACCGGGGAGCTGTTTTTT CASSPRTPLEREGRTGELFF
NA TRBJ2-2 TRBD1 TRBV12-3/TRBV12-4 TGTGCCAGCAGTTTAGGAGGGGGGACAGGATGGACCGGGGAGCTGTTTTTT CASSLGGGTGWTGELFF
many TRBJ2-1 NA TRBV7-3 TGTGCCAGCAGCTTAAAAAGCGGGCTTTACAATGAGCAGTTCTTC CASSLKSGLYNEQFF
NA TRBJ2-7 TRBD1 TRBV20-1 TGCAGTGCCGAAAACCGGGACAGGGCCTCCTACGAGCAGTACTTC CSAENRDRASYEQYF
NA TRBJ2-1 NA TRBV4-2 TGTGCCAGCAGCCGAGAGGTGGCTCTGGATGAGCAGTTCTTC CASSREVALDEQFF
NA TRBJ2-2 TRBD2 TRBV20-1 TGCAGTGCGAGACCTAGCGGGAGTGGCACCGGGGAGCTGTTTTTT CSARPSGSGTGELFF
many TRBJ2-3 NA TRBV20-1 TGCAGTGCTAGAGATATAAGCGAGAGCACAGATACGCAGTATTTT CSARDISESTDTQYF
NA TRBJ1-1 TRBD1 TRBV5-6 TGTGCCAGCAGCGAGGGGTCACCGGGACAGATGAACACTGAAGCTTTCTTT CASSEGSPGQMNTEAFF
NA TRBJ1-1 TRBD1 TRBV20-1 TGCAGTGCCCCCAGACAGGGTGGAAGATTGAACACTGAAGCTTTCTTT CSAPRQGGRLNTEAFF
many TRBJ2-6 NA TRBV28 TGTGCCAGCAGTTTAATATCAGACTCTGGGGCCAACGTCCTGACTTTC CASSLISDSGANVLTF